The source of this T cell receptor beta chain is a study of PD-L1 blockade in urothelial cancer. Measured with immunoSEQ multiplex PCR; TCRdb has only the in-frame clones, and not every one. The sample yields approximately 30,000 clones, about nine tenths seen once. Trimming at V came to 2 bases and at J to 6 bases, leaving 4 bases not matched to a gene. Germline values: CDR1 ENHRY, CDR2 SYGVKD. The CDR3 has 15 amino acids. Time point specified: peripheral blood 6 weeks after treatment start. This material consisted of PBMCs, taken around atezolizumab (anti-PD-L1) treatment. The genes are TRBV10-3 and TRBJ2-1, with 10 nucleotides matching TRBD2. The TCR was taken from a man older than 75 with urothelial cancer. Here the CDR3 DNA reads TGTGCCATCAGTGAGCCTAGCGGGAGAGGCAATGAGCAGTTCTTC. Translation: CAISEPSGRGNEQFF.